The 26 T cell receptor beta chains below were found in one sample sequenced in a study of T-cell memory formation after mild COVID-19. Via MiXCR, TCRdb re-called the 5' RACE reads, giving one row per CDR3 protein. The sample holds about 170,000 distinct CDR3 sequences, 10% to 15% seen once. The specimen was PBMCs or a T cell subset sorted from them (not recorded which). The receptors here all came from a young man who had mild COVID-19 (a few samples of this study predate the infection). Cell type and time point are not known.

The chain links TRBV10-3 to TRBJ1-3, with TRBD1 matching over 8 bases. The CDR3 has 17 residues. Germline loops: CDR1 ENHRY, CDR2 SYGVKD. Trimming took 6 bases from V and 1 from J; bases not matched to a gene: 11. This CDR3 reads CAIRADRDDLSGNTIYF. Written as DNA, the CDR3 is TGTGCCATCAGGGCGGACAGGGACGACTTGTCTGGAAACACCATATATTTT.

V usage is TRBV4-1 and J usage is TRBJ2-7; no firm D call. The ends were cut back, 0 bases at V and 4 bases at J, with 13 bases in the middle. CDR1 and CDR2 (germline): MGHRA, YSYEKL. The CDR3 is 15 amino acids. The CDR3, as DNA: TGCGCCAGCAGCCAAGAGGCCGCACCGGGTTACGAGCAGTACTTC. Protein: CASSQEAAPGYEQYF.

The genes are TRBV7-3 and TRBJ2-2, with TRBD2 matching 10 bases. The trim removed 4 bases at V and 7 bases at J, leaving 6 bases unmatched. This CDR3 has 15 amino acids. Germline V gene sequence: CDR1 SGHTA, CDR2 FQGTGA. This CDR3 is CASSSSGGAFGELFF. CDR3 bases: TGTGCCAGCAGCTCGAGCGGGGGGGCCTTCGGGGAGCTGTTTTTT.

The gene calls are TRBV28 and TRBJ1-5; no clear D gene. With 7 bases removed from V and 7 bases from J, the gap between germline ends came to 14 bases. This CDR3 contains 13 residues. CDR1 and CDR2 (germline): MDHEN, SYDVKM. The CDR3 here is CASTRASVQPQHF. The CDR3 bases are TGTGCCAGCACCCGAGCATCGGTCCAGCCCCAGCATTTT.

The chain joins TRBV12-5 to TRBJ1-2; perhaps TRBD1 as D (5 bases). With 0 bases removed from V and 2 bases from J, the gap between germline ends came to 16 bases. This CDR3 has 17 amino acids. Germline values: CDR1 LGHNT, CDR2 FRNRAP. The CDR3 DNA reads TGTGCTAGTGGTTTGGTTGTCGACAGACGAAGCAACTATGGCTACACCTTC. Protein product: CASGLVVDRRSNYGYTF.

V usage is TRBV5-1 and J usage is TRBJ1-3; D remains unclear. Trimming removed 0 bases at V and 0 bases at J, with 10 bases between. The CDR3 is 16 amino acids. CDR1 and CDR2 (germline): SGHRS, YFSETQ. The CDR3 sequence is CASSLEGQVSGNTIYF. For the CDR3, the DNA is TGCGCCAGCAGCTTGGAAGGTCAGGTCTCTGGAAACACCATATATTTT.

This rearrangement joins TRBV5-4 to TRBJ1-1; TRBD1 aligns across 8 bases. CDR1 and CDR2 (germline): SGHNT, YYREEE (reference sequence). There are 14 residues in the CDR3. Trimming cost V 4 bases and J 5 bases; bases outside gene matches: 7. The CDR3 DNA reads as TGTGCCAGCAGCGGGCGGACAGGGTTAACTGAAGCTTTCTTT. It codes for CASSGRTGLTEAFF.

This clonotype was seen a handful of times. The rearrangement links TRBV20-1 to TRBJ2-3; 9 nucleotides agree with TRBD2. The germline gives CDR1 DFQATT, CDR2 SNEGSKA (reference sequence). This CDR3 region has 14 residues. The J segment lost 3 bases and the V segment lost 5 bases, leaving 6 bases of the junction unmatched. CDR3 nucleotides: TGCAGTGCTGGACTAGCGCTGGTTACAGATACGCAGTATTTT. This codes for CSAGLALVTDTQYF.

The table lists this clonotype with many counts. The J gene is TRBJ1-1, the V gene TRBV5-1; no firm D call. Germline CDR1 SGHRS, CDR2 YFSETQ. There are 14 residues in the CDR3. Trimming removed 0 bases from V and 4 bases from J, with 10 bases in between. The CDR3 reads CASSLDDWGTEAFF. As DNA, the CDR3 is TGCGCCAGCAGCTTGGACGATTGGGGCACTGAAGCTTTCTTT.

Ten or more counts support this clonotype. DNA for the CDR3: TGTGCCAGCAGCTTAAAGAGGGACAGGGGACGCACTGAAGCTTTCTTT. This sequence encodes CASSLKRDRGRTEAFF. J is TRBJ1-1 and V is TRBV7-8; 10 nucleotides line up with TRBD1. The CDR3 is made up of 16 amino acids. In germline, CDR1 is SGHVS, CDR2 FQNEAQ. V lost 2 bases to trimming and J lost 4 bases; unmatched junction nucleotides: 7.

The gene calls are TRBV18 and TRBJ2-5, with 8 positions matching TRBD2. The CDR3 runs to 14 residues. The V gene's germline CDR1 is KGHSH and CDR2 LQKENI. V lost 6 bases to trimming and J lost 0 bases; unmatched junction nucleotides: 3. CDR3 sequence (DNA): TGTGCCAGCTCGCCGACTAGCGACCAAGAGACCCAGTACTTC. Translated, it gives CASSPTSDQETQYF. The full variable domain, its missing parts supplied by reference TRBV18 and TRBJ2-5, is NAGVMQNPRHLVRRRGQEARLRCSPMKGHSHVYWYRQLPEEGLKFMVYLQKENIIDESGMPKERFSAEFPKEGPSILRIQQVVRGDSAAYFCASSPTSDQETQYFGPGTRLLVL.

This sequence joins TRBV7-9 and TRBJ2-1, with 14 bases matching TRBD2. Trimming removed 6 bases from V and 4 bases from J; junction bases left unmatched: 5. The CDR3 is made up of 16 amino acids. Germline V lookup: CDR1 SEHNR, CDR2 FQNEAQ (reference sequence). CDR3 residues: CASSRLAGGPYNEQFF. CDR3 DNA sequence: TGTGCCAGCAGTCGACTAGCGGGGGGGCCGTACAATGAGCAGTTCTTC.

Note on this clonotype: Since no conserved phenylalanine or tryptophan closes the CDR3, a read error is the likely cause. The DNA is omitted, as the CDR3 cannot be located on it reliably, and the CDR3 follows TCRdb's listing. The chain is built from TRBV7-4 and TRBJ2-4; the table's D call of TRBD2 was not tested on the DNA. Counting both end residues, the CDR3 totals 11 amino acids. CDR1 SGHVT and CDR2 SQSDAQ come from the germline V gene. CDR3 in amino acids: CASSLAGTLNS.

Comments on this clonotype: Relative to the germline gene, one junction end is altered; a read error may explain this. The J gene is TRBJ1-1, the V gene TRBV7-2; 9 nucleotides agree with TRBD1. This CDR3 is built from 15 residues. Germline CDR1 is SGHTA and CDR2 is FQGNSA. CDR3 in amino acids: CASTLQGAVWTEAFF. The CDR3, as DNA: TGTGCCAGCACCTTACAGGGGGCGGTTTGGACTGAAGCTTTCTTT.

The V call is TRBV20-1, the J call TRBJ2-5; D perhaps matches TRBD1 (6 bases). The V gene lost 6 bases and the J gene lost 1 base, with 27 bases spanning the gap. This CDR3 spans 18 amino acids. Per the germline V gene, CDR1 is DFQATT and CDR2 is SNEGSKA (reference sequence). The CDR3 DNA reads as TGCAGTGCCACCGGCTGGGGGCCCCCGAAGTCATTCCAAGAGACCCAGTACTTC. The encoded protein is CSATGWGPPKSFQETQYF.

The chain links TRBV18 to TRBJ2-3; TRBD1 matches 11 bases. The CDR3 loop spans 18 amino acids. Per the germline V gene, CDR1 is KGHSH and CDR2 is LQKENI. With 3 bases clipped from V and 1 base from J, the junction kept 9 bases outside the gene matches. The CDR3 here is CASSPGTGGEGRTDTQYF. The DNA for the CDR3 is TGTGCCAGCTCACCCGGGACAGGGGGAGAGGGTCGCACAGATACGCAGTATTTT.

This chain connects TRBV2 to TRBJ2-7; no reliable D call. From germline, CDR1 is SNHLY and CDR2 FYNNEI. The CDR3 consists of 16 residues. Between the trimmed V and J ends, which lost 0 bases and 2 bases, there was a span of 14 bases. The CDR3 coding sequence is TGTGCCAGCAGTGAAGCGGCCCCCGGGTGGACCTACGAGCAGTACTTC. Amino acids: CASSEAAPGWTYEQYF.

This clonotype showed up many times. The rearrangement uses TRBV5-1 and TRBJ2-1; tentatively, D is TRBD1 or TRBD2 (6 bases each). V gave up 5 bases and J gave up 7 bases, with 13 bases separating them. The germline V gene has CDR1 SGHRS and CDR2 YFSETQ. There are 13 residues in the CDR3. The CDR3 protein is CASSPRRGNEQFF. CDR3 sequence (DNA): TGCGCCAGCAGTCCCCGGAGGGGGAATGAGCAGTTCTTC.

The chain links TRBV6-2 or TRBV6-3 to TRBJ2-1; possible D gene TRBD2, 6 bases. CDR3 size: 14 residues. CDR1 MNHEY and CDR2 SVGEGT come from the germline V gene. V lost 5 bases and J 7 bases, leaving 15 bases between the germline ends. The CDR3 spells CASSTLPSDNEQFF. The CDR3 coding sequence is TGTGCCAGCAGTACCCTCCCTAGCGATAATGAGCAGTTCTTC.

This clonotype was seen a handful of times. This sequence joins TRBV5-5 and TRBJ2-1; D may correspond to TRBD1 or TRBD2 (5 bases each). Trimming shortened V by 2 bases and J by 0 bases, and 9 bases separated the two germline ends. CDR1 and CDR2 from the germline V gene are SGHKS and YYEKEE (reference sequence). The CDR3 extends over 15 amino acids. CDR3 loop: CASSLEGPSYNEQFF. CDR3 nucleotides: TGTGCCAGCAGCTTAGAGGGGCCCTCCTACAATGAGCAGTTCTTC. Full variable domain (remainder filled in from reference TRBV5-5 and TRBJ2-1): DAGVTQSPTHLIKTRGQQVTLRCSPISGHKSVSWYQQVLGQGPQFIFQYYEKEERGRGNFPDRFSARQFPNYSSELNVNALLLGDSALYLCASSLEGPSYNEQFFGPGTRLTVL.

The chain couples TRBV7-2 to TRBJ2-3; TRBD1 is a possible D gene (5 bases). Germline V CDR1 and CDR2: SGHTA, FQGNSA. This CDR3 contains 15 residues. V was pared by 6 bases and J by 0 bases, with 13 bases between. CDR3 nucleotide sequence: TGTGCCAGCAGAATCCAGGGCCATAGCACAGATACGCAGTATTTT. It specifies CASRIQGHSTDTQYF.

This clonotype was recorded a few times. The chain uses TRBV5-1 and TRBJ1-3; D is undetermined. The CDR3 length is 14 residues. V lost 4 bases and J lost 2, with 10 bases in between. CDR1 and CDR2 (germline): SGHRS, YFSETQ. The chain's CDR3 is CASSGPGAGNTIYF. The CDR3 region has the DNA TGCGCCAGCAGCGGTCCCGGGGCTGGAAACACCATATATTTT.

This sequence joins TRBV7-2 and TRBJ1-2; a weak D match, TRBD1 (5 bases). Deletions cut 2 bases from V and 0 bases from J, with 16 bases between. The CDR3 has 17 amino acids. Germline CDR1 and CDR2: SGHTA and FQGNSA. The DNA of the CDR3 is TGTGCCAGCAGCTTACAAAGGCAGGGAAAGGCTAACTATGGCTACACCTTC. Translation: CASSLQRQGKANYGYTF. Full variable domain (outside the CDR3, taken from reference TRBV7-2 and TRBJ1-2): GAGVSQSPSNKVTEKGKDVELRCDPISGHTALYWYRQSLGQGLEFLIYFQGNSAPDKSGLPSDRFSAERTGGSVSTLTIQRTQQEDSAVYLCASSLQRQGKANYGYTFGSGTRLTVV.

The CDR3 DNA reads TGTGCCATCGGGGGGGGCGACGGGAGCCAGCCCCAGCATTTT. Translated: CAIGGGDGSQPQHF. V gene TRBV10-3 combines with J gene TRBJ1-5; tentative D call: TRBD1 (6 bases). The CDR3 totals 14 residues. Germline V CDR1 and CDR2: ENHRY, SYGVKD. The V and J ends lost 8 bases and 7 bases respectively, with 18 bases between them.

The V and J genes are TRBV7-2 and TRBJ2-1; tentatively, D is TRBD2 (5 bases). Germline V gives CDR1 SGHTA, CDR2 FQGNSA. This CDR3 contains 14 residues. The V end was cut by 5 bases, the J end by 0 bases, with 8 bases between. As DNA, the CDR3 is TGTGCCAGCAGCGACTATAGCTCCTACAATGAGCAGTTCTTC. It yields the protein CASSDYSSYNEQFF.

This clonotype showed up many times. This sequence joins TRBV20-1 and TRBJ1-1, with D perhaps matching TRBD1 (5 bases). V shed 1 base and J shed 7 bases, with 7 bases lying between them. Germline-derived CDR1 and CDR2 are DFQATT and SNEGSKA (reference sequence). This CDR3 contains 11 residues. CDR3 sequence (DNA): TGCAGTGCTAGAGTCCAGGGTGAAGCTTTCTTT. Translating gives CSARVQGEAFF.